A single sample gave rise to the 29 T cell receptor beta chains below, sequenced in a study of shared clonotypes between healthy human individuals (dated by TCRdb to 2020 to 2022). Receptor amplification or capture employed the immunoSEQ multiplex PCR assay. TCRdb provides this immuneACCESS table in a form limited to in-frame rearrangements. Some clones are lacking; in checked studies, under half of them reflect an unresolved V gene, and why the rest are absent is not known. The table for this sample lists roughly 2,300,000 clones; around 93% of them were counted only once. More than 0.35% of the sample lies in the top ten. Sequenced material: naive CD4+ T cells from PBMCs. Sample cell subset or site, as interpreted from the label and publication: CD45RA+ positively selected. The receptors derive from a man aged 18 to 35 in good health. Some clones in this sample may be carry-over from other donors' samples.

V usage is TRBV5-1 and J usage is TRBJ2-5; D might be TRBD2 (6 bases). The V gene's germline CDR1 is SGHRS and CDR2 YFSETQ. The CDR3 is 14 residues long. V shed 5 bases and J shed 5 bases, with 16 bases lying between them. In DNA form, the CDR3 reads TGCGCCAGCAGTCGGTCGCGGGAAGGCGAGACCCAGTACTTC. It is translated as CASSRSREGETQYF.

The V and J genes are TRBV28 and TRBJ1-2, with D uncertain. This CDR3 has 13 amino acids. Germline V gene data show CDR1 as MDHEN and CDR2 as SYDVKM. The V and J ends lost 6 bases and 5 bases respectively, with 13 bases between them. Here the CDR3 DNA reads TGTGCCAGCAGAGTTGGGAGTCCATATGGCTACACCTTC. Translated: CASRVGSPYGYTF.

V usage is TRBV7-7 and J usage is TRBJ2-7; D uncertain. The CDR3 is 15 residues long. Germline CDR1 reads SSHAT; CDR2 reads FNYEAQ (reference sequence). Trimming took 7 bases from V and 8 from J, leaving 24 bases between them. The CDR3 sequence: CASTVLRAVHSKQYF. The DNA of the CDR3 is TGTGCCAGCACCGTTCTTAGGGCAGTCCATAGCAAGCAGTACTTC.

This clone was seen once. J is TRBJ2-7 and V is TRBV5-1, with unresolved D. In germline, CDR1 is SGHRS, CDR2 YFSETQ. Trimming stripped 0 bases from V and 3 bases from J, with 10 bases between. CDR3 size: 14 residues. Here the CDR3 reads CASSLAAAHYEQYF. The CDR3 bases are TGCGCCAGCAGCTTGGCCGCGGCCCACTACGAGCAGTACTTC.

The chain employs TRBV7-2 and TRBJ2-7; D is unresolved. The CDR3 extends over 12 amino acids. Trimming took 7 bases from V and 6 from J, leaving 13 bases between them. In germline, CDR1 is SGHTA, CDR2 FQGNSA. CDR3 residues: CASTNEVGEQYF. The CDR3 DNA sequence: TGTGCCAGCACCAATGAGGTAGGCGAGCAGTACTTC. Based on the CDR3 plus reference TRBV7-2 and TRBJ2-7, the full variable domain is GAGVSQSPSNKVTEKGKDVELRCDPISGHTALYWYRQSLGQGLEFLIYFQGNSAPDKSGLPSDRFSAERTGGSVSTLTIQRTQQEDSAVYLCASTNEVGEQYFGPGTRLTVT.

On this clone: This sample also contains other DNA sequences that code for the same CDR3. The chain employs TRBV5-1 and TRBJ2-7, with 8 positions matching TRBD1. Per germline, CDR1 SGHRS and CDR2 YFSETQ. V shed 4 bases, J shed 2 bases, and the junction held 5 bases outside the gene matches. The CDR3 loop spans 14 amino acids. The CDR3 loop reads CASSTGQVAYEQYF. The CDR3 DNA reads as TGCGCCAGCAGCACGGGACAGGTTGCCTACGAGCAGTACTTC.

The chain links TRBV6-6 to TRBJ2-7; D might be TRBD1 (7 bases). The CDR3 extends over 14 amino acids. V was clipped by 5 bases and J by 1 base, with 12 bases between them. CDR1 and CDR2 (germline): MNHNY, SVGAGI (reference sequence). CDR3 coding DNA: TGTGCCAGCAGTGCGACAGGGAGGTCCTACGAGCAGTACTTC. Its protein is CASSATGRSYEQYF.

The V gene is TRBV6-5, the J gene TRBJ1-1; the D is unclear. There are 15 residues in the CDR3. The V end lost 1 base, the J end lost 1 base, and 10 bases lay between the germline ends. Germline CDR1 MNHEY, CDR2 SVGAGI. The DNA for the CDR3 is TGTGCCAGCAGTTACTATGGATTTGAGAACACTGAAGCTTTCTTT. Amino acids: CASSYYGFENTEAFF.

CDR3 protein: CASSLIGGGTEAFF. The CDR3 region has the DNA TGTGCCAGCAGTTTAATAGGAGGTGGGACTGAAGCTTTCTTT. The rearrangement links TRBV27 to TRBJ1-1, with no clear D. This CDR3 has 14 residues. In germline, CDR1 is MNHEY, CDR2 SMNVEV (reference sequence). The V and J ends lost 2 bases and 5 bases respectively, with 12 bases between them.

In its sample, this clone was seen once. The chain has TRBV10-3 and TRBJ2-1; 11 bases match TRBD2. The germline V gene encodes CDR1 ENHRY and CDR2 SYGVKD. CDR3 length: 16 amino acids. After removal of 4 bases from V and 9 bases from J, the junction contained 11 bases not matched to a gene. CDR3 residues: CAISGELAGVGGEQFF. The CDR3 region has the DNA TGTGCCATCAGTGGGGAACTAGCGGGAGTGGGTGGTGAGCAGTTCTTC.

CDR3 nucleotides: TGTGCCAGCAGCCAATTACCGGCTCCGGGAGCCAAAAACATTCAGTACTTC. Residues: CASSQLPAPGAKNIQYF. V and J are TRBV16 and TRBJ2-4, with unresolved D. V lost 1 base to trimming and J lost 0 bases, with 13 bases between them. This CDR3 comprises 17 residues. The germline V gene encodes CDR1 KGHSY and CDR2 FQNENV. The full variable domain, rest sourced from reference TRBV16 and TRBJ2-4, is GEEVAQTPKHLVRGEGQKAKLYCAPIKGHSYVFWYQQVLKNEFKFLISFQNENVFDETGMPKERFSAKCLPNSPCSLEIQATKLEDSAVYFCASSQLPAPGAKNIQYFGAGTRLSVL.

The chain couples TRBV28 to TRBJ2-1, with 8 nucleotides matching TRBD2. CDR3 length equals 16 residues. With 8 bases clipped from V and 8 bases from J, the junction kept 17 bases outside the gene matches. The germline V gene encodes CDR1 MDHEN and CDR2 SYDVKM. The chain's CDR3 is CASFPGSSGERYEQFF. The CDR3, as DNA: TGTGCCAGCTTCCCCGGCAGTAGCGGGGAGCGGTATGAGCAGTTCTTC.

The gene calls are TRBV6-1 and TRBJ2-7, with D uncertain. With 8 bases removed from V and 2 bases from J, the gap between germline ends came to 4 bases. The CDR3 is made up of 10 amino acids. CDR1 is MNHNS and CDR2 is SASEGT in the germline V gene. The CDR3 coding sequence is TGTGCCAGCGGGCCCTACGAGCAGTACTTC. This gives the protein CASGPYEQYF.

This rearrangement joins TRBV9 to TRBJ1-3; D is unresolved. Germline V gives CDR1 SGDLS, CDR2 YYNGEE. The CDR3 consists of 14 residues. V lost 4 bases and J lost 2, with 10 bases in between. DNA of the CDR3: TGTGCCAGCAGCCCGCATCAAACTGGAAACACCATATATTTT. This encodes CASSPHQTGNTIYF.

The genes are TRBV13 and TRBJ1-1, with TRBD1 matching 7 bases. V was clipped by 5 bases and J by 11 bases; unmatched bases: 11. CDR1 and CDR2 from the germline V gene are PRHDT and FYEKMQ (reference sequence). This CDR3 contains 13 residues. CDR3 in DNA: TGTGCCAGCAGCAATCCAGGGGGTGTGGGTGCTTTCTTT. Its protein product is CASSNPGGVGAFF.

The rearrangement uses TRBV30 and TRBJ1-3, with D possibly being TRBD1 (6 bases). The V gene's germline CDR1 is GTSNPN and CDR2 SVGIG (reference sequence). Trimming removed 5 bases from V and 5 bases from J, with 19 bases in between. CDR3 length: 15 amino acids. The CDR3 loop is CAWGAGAAIRNTIYF. CDR3 coding DNA: TGTGCCTGGGGAGCGGGGGCCGCCATCCGAAACACCATATATTTT. Supplemented by reference TRBV30 and TRBJ1-3, the full variable domain reads SQTIHQWPATLVQPVGSPLSLECTVEGTSNPNLYWYRQAAGRGLQLLFYSVGIGQISSEVPQNLSASRPQDRQFILSSKKLLLSDSGFYLCAWGAGAAIRNTIYFGEGSWLTVV.

The chain combines TRBV15 with TRBJ2-1, with TRBD2 as a possible D gene (5 bases). Trimming cost V 5 bases and J 6 bases, with 17 bases left between them. The CDR3 sequence is 15 residues long. Germline lookup yields CDR1 LNHNV and CDR2 YYDKDF (reference sequence). CDR3 coding DNA: TGTGCCACCAGCCGAAGTCCTAGCTTTGTCAATGAGCAGTTCTTC. Protein sequence: CATSRSPSFVNEQFF.

The chain carries TRBV7-3 and TRBJ1-2; TRBD1 agrees at 7 bases. CDR1 SGHTA and CDR2 FQGTGA come from the germline V gene. This CDR3 is 16 amino acids long. J lost 8 bases, V lost 2 bases, and 14 bases had no gene match. The chain's CDR3 is CASSLAAAGGNGGYTF. CDR3 DNA: TGTGCCAGCAGCTTAGCTGCTGCAGGGGGGAATGGAGGCTACACCTTC.

The V and J genes are TRBV29-1 and TRBJ2-1; 8 bases match TRBD2. The V and J ends lost 5 bases and 11 bases, in that order; junction bases with no gene match: 5. CDR1 SQVTM and CDR2 ANQGSEA come from the germline V gene. The CDR3 is 11 residues long. CDR3 protein: CSVTPGGKQFF. The CDR3, as DNA: TGCAGCGTTACTCCGGGGGGGAAGCAGTTCTTC.

V and J are TRBV15 and TRBJ2-7; the D is unclear. Germline CDR1 is LNHNV and CDR2 is YYDKDF (reference sequence). The germline V and J ends were trimmed by 1 base and 0 bases, with 10 bases remaining between them. The CDR3 totals 15 residues. The DNA for the CDR3 is TGTGCCACCAGCAGAGTCTGGCCGAGCTCCTACGAGCAGTACTTC. As protein: CATSRVWPSSYEQYF.

The chain couples TRBV18 to TRBJ2-7; perhaps TRBD2 as D (6 bases). The CDR3 consists of 14 residues. The germline V and J ends were trimmed by 6 bases and 0 bases, with 12 bases remaining between them. Germline V gene data show CDR1 as KGHSH and CDR2 as LQKENI. CDR3 DNA sequence: TGTGCCAGCTCCCCGCGGGACTTCTCCTACGAGCAGTACTTC. This codes for CASSPRDFSYEQYF.

The chain carries TRBV9 and TRBJ2-1; D gene unclear. Germline loops: CDR1 SGDLS, CDR2 YYNGEE. Between the trimmed V and J ends, which lost 1 base and 7 bases, there was a span of 21 bases. The CDR3 is made up of 17 amino acids. Here the CDR3 reads CASSVFMDEVGGNEQFF. As DNA, the CDR3 is TGTGCCAGCAGCGTATTTATGGACGAGGTTGGTGGGAATGAGCAGTTCTTC.

The chain is built from TRBV5-1 and TRBJ2-1; D call uncertain. The CDR3 loop spans 18 amino acids. V was pared by 0 bases and J by 0 bases, with 16 bases between. CDR1 and CDR2 from the germline V gene are SGHRS and YFSETQ. The CDR3 spells CASSLEVNPKSSYNEQFF. CDR3 sequence (DNA): TGCGCCAGCAGCTTGGAAGTCAATCCCAAAAGCTCCTACAATGAGCAGTTCTTC.

The genes are TRBV6-6 and TRBJ2-7; D remains unclear. Germline lookup yields CDR1 MNHNY and CDR2 SVGAGI (reference sequence). This CDR3 is 14 amino acids long. Trimming stripped 0 bases from V and 2 bases from J, with 8 bases between. The CDR3 nucleotides are TGTGCCAGCAGTTACTCGGCAGCGACCTACGAGCAGTACTTC. Translated, it gives CASSYSAATYEQYF.

The rearrangement uses TRBV9 and TRBJ2-1; weak D call: TRBD2 (7 bases). This CDR3 spans 16 amino acids. Looked up from germline, CDR1 is SGDLS and CDR2 is YYNGEE. Trimming took off 7 bases at V and 1 base at J, with 18 bases between the two ends. The chain's CDR3 is CASGGGSGFSYNEQFF. The CDR3 DNA sequence: TGTGCCAGCGGAGGGGGTAGCGGGTTTTCCTACAATGAGCAGTTCTTC.

The CDR3 reads CASSSAEISGNTIYF. CDR3 in DNA: TGTGCCAGCAGCTCGGCAGAGATCTCTGGAAACACCATATATTTT. The V and J genes are TRBV28 and TRBJ1-3; D not certain. The CDR3 totals 15 residues. V lost 6 bases to trimming and J lost 0 bases, with 12 bases between them. Germline-derived CDR1 and CDR2 are MDHEN and SYDVKM.

In nucleotides, the CDR3 is TGTGCCAGCAGTTTAGGAGGGGTCCGGTCTCCTGAAGCTTTCTTT. Protein product: CASSLGGVRSPEAFF. This chain joins TRBV28 and TRBJ1-1, with D perhaps TRBD1 (5 bases). The CDR3 length is 15 residues. Per germline, CDR1 MDHEN and CDR2 SYDVKM. The ends were cut back, 2 bases at V and 6 bases at J, with 16 bases in the middle.

The V gene is TRBV7-9, the J gene TRBJ2-7; 12 bases match TRBD2. This CDR3 is built from 15 residues. Germline V CDR1 and CDR2: SEHNR, FQNEAQ (reference sequence). After removal of 6 bases from V and 5 bases from J, the junction contained 8 bases not matched to a gene. CDR3 sequence (DNA): TGTGCCAGCAGTCCAGACCTAGCGGGAGGGGACGAGCAGTACTTC. It translates to CASSPDLAGGDEQYF.

The genes are TRBV5-1 and TRBJ2-5; TRBD1 matches 8 bases. The CDR3 length is 17 residues. Germline values: CDR1 SGHRS, CDR2 YFSETQ. J lost 4 bases, V lost 4 bases, and 15 bases had no gene match. DNA of the CDR3: TGCGCCAGCAGCCCGGCCTCTAGGGGGACAGGAGGAGAGACCCAGTACTTC. Translated: CASSPASRGTGGETQYF.